The rows below give T cell receptor beta chains drawn from one sample of a study of shared clonotypes between healthy human individuals. Some clones are missing from TCRdb's copy, which holds only in-frame ones; the method was immunoSEQ multiplex PCR. This table has approximately 1,000,000 clones, about 80% appearing once. Input material: memory CD4+ T cells from PBMCs. These receptors originate from a man aged 18-30 years in good health. Some clones in this sample may be carry-over from other donors' samples. Each CDR3 is given with its conserved first and last residue. The D gene is left open where the match is weak. Rows may omit the clone size; those that give it use once, few, many or a size class.

J gene | D gene | clone size | V gene | CDR3 DNA | CDR3 protein
TRBJ1-2 | NA | NA | TRBV27 | TGTGCCAGCTCAATCCTCCGGCCCACAACTAACTATGGCTACACCTTC | CASSILRPTTNYGYTF
TRBJ1-2 | TRBD1 | many | TRBV10-2 | TGCGCCAGCAGCCCCGGGACAGGGGTAGGCGGCTACACCTTC | CASSPGTGVGGYTF
TRBJ1-1 | NA | NA | TRBV23-1 | TGCGCCAGCAGTCAATCGCCTGAAGCTTTCTTT | CASSQSPEAFF
TRBJ2-1 | TRBD1 | NA | TRBV10-2 | TGCGCCAGCAGGAACAACCCAGGGGGCCCGGGTGAGCAGTTCTTC | CASRNNPGGPGEQFF
TRBJ2-7 | NA | NA | TRBV21-1 | TGTGCCAGCAGCAAAGGTAAGGTGGGACTAGCGGGAGGGCCCTCCCACGAGCAGTACTTC | CASSKGKVGLAGGPSHEQYF
TRBJ2-7 | TRBD2 | NA | TRBV18 | TGTGCCAGCTCACCCGGGACTAGCGTCTCCTACGAGCAGTACTTC | CASSPGTSVSYEQYF
TRBJ1-4 | TRBD1 | NA | TRBV7-8 | TGTGCCAGCAGCTTAGCGTCAGGGGGTAGCGAAAAACTGTTTTTT | CASSLASGGSEKLFF
TRBJ1-2 | NA | NA | TRBV28 | TGTGCCAGCAGAAAAACAGGAGAAGGCTATGGCTACACCTTC | CASRKTGEGYGYTF
TRBJ1-3 | TRBD1 | NA | TRBV5-1 | TGCGCCAGCAGTTTTACAGGGGGCTCTGGAAACACCATATATTTT | CASSFTGGSGNTIYF
TRBJ1-2 | NA | NA | TRBV7-9 | TGTGCCAGCAGCCTAGCCGGGATGAACTATGGCTACACCTTC | CASSLAGMNYGYTF
TRBJ2-7 | TRBD2 | NA | TRBV7-6 | TGTGCCAGCAGCCTTGGACTAGCGGGGGGCTACGAGCAGTACTTC | CASSLGLAGGYEQYF
TRBJ2-1 | TRBD2 | few | TRBV2 | TGTGCCAGCAGTGAAGGTGTCTGGGGGGGACTAGCGAGGGATGAGCAGTTCTTC | CASSEGVWGGLARDEQFF
TRBJ2-7 | TRBD2 | NA | TRBV2 | TGTGCCAGCAGCTCTTCAGCTAGCGGGAGAGGTGAGCAGTACTTC | CASSSSASGRGEQYF
TRBJ1-2 | NA | NA | TRBV5-1 | TGCGCCAGCAGCTGGGGGGCCCAGGGCGGAAATGGCTACACCTTC | CASSWGAQGGNGYTF
TRBJ2-7 | NA | NA | TRBV18 | TGTGCCAGCTCACCACCGTCCGACAGCAACTACGAGCAGTACTTC | CASSPPSDSNYEQYF
TRBJ2-3 | TRBD2 | NA | TRBV5-4 | TGTGCCAGCAGCCCGGGGGGGGCGTTAGGAGATACGCAGTATTTT | CASSPGGALGDTQYF
TRBJ2-4 | NA | NA | TRBV21-1 | TGTGCCAGCAGCAATCCCCGAACCAGAGACATTCAGTACTTC | CASSNPRTRDIQYF
TRBJ2-7 | TRBD2 | NA | TRBV30 | TGTGCCTGGACTAGCGGGTACTACGAGCAGTACTTC | CAWTSGYYEQYF
TRBJ2-1 | NA | once | TRBV5-1 | TGCGCCAGCAGCTTGGGTCGGGATTCCTACAATGAGCAGTTCTTC | CASSLGRDSYNEQFF
TRBJ1-2 | NA | NA | TRBV25-1 | TGTGCCAGCAGTGAGTTCGTGGGGGGCTACACCTTC | CASSEFVGGYTF
TRBJ1-3 | NA | NA | TRBV7-9 | TGTGCCAGCAGCTTAGTTACACGGACAGCTGGAAACACCATATATTTT | CASSLVTRTAGNTIYF
TRBJ2-3 | NA | once | TRBV5-1 | TGCGCCAGCAGCTTGGACGGGAGCCCCGATACGCAGTATTTT | CASSLDGSPDTQYF
TRBJ2-1 | TRBD2 | NA | TRBV4-3 | TGCGCCAGCAGCCAGGACCTTAGCGGGAGGCCGGGGAATGAGCAGTTCTTC | CASSQDLSGRPGNEQFF
TRBJ2-6 | NA | NA | TRBV5-1 | TGCGCCAGCAGCTTGGATCATGGGGGGGCCAACGTCCTGACTTTC | CASSLDHGGANVLTF
TRBJ1-2 | TRBD1 | NA | TRBV7-9 | TGTGCCAGCAGCTTAGCGGGCTCAGGGGGAGGCTACACCTTC | CASSLAGSGGGYTF
TRBJ2-7 | NA | NA | TRBV11-2 | TGTGCCAGCAGCTCCGAAGCCACCGGCGAGCAGTACTTC | CASSSEATGEQYF
TRBJ2-4 | TRBD2 | NA | TRBV5-1 | TGCGCCAGCAGATCCGGGACTACCCAACCGTTCGCGGACTTC | CASRSGTTQPFADF
TRBJ1-2 | TRBD1 | few | TRBV2 | TGTGCCAGCAGCCTTTACAGGGGATCCGTGAACTATGGCTACACCTTC | CASSLYRGSVNYGYTF
TRBJ1-3 | NA | few | TRBV7-2 | TGTGCCAGCAGCCGCGGGACTGCCCAGAGCTCTGGAAACACCATATATTTT | CASSRGTAQSSGNTIYF
TRBJ2-3 | TRBD1 | NA | TRBV5-1 | TGCGCCAGCAGCTCCTCCCGGGACAGGGGAGATACGCAGTATTTT | CASSSSRDRGDTQYF
TRBJ2-7 | TRBD2 | NA | TRBV5-1 | TGCGCCAGCAGCTTGACTAGCGGGAACTACGAGCAGTACTTC | CASSLTSGNYEQYF